This T cell receptor (beta chain) was profiled in a study of blood T cell repertoires in COVID-19. About the research overall: Samples of COVID-19 (acute and convalescent) were obtained from the United States, Italy and Spain. The analysed material was cDNA or gDNA that came from T cells, B-cell-depleted T cells, or PBMCs.

The CDR3 loop spans 14 amino acids. Deletions cut 9 bases from V and 2 bases from J, with 17 bases between. The germline V gene has CDR1 LNHDA and CDR2 SQIVND (reference sequence). Original methodology: Reference gene primer amplification in the assay estimated nucleated cell counts. The assay was immunoSEQ multiplex PCR, and TCRdb's table has in-frame clones only and misses some. The DNA gave D and trimming, while V, J and clone size come from that table. Counted here are about 25,000 clones, around 90% occurring once; the ten biggest clones make up 8.8%. This clone showed up just once. The receptor comes from a human donor with active COVID-19. The donor label of this sample is uncertain. V usage is TRBV19 and J usage is TRBJ2-7; the D is unclear. Sequenced material: peripheral blood. The CDR3 spells CARSREFPPYEQYF. In DNA, the CDR3 is TGTGCCAGGAGTCGAGAGTTCCCCCCCTACGAGCAGTACTTC.